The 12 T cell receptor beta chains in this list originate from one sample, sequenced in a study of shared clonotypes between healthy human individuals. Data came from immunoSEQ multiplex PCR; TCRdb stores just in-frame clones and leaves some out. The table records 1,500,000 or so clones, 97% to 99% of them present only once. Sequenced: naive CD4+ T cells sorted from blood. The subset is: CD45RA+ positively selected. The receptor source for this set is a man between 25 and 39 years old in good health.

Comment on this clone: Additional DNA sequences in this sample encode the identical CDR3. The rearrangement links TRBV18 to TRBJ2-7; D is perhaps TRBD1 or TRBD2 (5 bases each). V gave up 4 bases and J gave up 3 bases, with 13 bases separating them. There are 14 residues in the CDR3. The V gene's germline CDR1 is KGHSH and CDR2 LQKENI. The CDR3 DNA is TGTGCCAGCTCACTCCGGGACGGTAGCTACGAGCAGTACTTC. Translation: CASSLRDGSYEQYF.

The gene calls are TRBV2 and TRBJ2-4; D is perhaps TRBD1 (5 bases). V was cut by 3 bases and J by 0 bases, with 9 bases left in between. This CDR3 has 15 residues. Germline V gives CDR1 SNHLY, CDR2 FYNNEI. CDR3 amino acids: CASSESQGAKNIQYF. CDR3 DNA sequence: TGTGCCAGCAGTGAGTCGCAGGGAGCCAAAAACATTCAGTACTTC.

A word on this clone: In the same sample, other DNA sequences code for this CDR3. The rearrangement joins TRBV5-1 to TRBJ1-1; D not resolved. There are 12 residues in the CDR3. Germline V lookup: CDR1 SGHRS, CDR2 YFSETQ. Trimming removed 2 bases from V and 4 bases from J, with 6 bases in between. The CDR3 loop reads CASSFRGTEAFF. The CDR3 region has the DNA TGCGCCAGCAGCTTTCGGGGCACTGAAGCTTTCTTT.

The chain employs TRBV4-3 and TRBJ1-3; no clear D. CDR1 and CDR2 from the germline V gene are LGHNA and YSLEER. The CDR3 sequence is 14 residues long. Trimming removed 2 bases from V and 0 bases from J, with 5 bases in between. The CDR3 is CASSQFISGNTIYF. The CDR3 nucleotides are TGCGCCAGCAGCCAATTCATCTCTGGAAACACCATATATTTT.

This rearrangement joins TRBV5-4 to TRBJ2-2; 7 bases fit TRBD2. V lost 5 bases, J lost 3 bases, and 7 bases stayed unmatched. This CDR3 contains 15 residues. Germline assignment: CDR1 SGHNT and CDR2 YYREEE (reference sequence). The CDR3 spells CASSYSGQYTGELFF. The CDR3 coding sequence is TGTGCCAGCAGTTATAGCGGGCAATACACCGGGGAGCTGTTTTTT.

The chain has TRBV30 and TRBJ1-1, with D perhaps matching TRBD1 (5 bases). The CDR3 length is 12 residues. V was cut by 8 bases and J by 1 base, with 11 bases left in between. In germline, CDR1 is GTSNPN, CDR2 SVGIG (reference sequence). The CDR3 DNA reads TGTGCCGGGGGACGGGAGAACACTGAAGCTTTCTTT. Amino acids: CAGGRENTEAFF.

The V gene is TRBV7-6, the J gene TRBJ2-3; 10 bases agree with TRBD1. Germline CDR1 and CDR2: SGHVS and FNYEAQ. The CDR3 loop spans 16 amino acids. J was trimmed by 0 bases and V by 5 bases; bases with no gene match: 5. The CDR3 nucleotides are TGTGCCAGCAGCCTAGGGACAGGGGCTAGCACAGATACGCAGTATTTT. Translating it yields CASSLGTGASTDTQYF.

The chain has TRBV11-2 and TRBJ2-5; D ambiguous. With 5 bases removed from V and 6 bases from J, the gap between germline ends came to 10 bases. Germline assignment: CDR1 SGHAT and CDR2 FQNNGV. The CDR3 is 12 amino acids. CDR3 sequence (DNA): TGTGCCAGCAGCGGCGTGGTTAAGACCCAGTACTTC. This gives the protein CASSGVVKTQYF.

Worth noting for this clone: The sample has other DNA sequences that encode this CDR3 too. DNA for the CDR3: TGTGCCAGCAGACCAAGCACAGATACGCAGTATTTT. This translates into CASRPSTDTQYF. The chain has TRBV7-2 and TRBJ2-3, with D hard to call. The germline V gene encodes CDR1 SGHTA and CDR2 FQGNSA. The CDR3 is 12 residues long. V dropped 6 bases and J dropped 0 bases, with 4 bases sitting between them. The whole variable domain, filled in from reference TRBV7-2 and TRBJ2-3, reads GAGVSQSPSNKVTEKGKDVELRCDPISGHTALYWYRQSLGQGLEFLIYFQGNSAPDKSGLPSDRFSAERTGGSVSTLTIQRTQQEDSAVYLCASRPSTDTQYFGPGTRLTVL.

CDR3 DNA: TGTGCCAGCAGCTTGGGCGACAGGGGGCGATTCTACGAGCAGTACTTC. This sequence encodes CASSLGDRGRFYEQYF. The rearrangement links TRBV5-6 to TRBJ2-7; TRBD1 matches at 10 bases. CDR3 length equals 16 residues. Germline lookup yields CDR1 SGHDT and CDR2 YYEEEE. The V and J ends lost 0 bases and 3 bases, in that order; junction bases with no gene match: 6.

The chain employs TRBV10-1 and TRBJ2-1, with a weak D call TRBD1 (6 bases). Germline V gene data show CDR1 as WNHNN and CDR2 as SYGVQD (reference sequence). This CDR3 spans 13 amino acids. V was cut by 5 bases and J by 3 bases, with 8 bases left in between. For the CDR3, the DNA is TGCGCCAGCAGTAGGACAGACTACAATGAGCAGTTCTTC. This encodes CASSRTDYNEQFF.

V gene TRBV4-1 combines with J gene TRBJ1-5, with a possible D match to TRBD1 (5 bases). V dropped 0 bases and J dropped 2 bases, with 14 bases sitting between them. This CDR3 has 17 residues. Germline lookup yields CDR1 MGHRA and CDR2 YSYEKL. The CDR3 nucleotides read TGCGCCAGCAGCCAAGAGGGCTCAGGGTTTCGCAATCAGCCCCAGCATTTT. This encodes CASSQEGSGFRNQPQHF.